This TCR beta chain comes out of a study of beta chain features in type 1 diabetes. Whole-study context: Healthy donors and patients had similar age, gender and cell yields. General study points: In type 1 diabetes patients, VDJ junctions had fewer insertions; deletions at these junctions were more frequent. Patients and controls would be equally affected if PCR favored shorter templates. TCRB CDR3s from Type 1 diabetes patients were moderately but significantly shorter in all four CD4+ subsets.

V was cut by 3 bases and J by 0 bases, with 6 bases left in between. This CDR3 comprises 13 residues. Per the germline V gene, CDR1 is SGHRS and CDR2 is YFSETQ. For this clone: The target antigen is unknown.

On average, the one heparinised blood draw given by each donor was approximately 120 mL. The investigators reverse transcribed all of the isolated RNA, so they sequenced expressed TCRB transcripts. The data were produced by immunoSEQ multiplex PCR, yet TCRdb's version contains in-frame clones alone and is incomplete. The sample lists over 650,000 clones, over 13% occurring once. This chain connects TRBV5-1 to TRBJ1-1; a possible D gene is TRBD1 (5 bases). Input material: naive CD4+ T cells from blood. The clonotype originates from a man aged 18 to 35 with type 1 diabetes. The CDR3 coding sequence is TGCGCCAGCAGCTCGGACATGAACACTGAAGCTTTCTTT. This gives the protein CASSSDMNTEAFF. The entire variable domain, with the rest obtained from reference TRBV5-1 and TRBJ1-1, is as follows: KAGVTQTPRYLIKTRGQQVTLSCSPISGHRSVSWYQQTPGQGLQFLFEYFSETQRNKGNFPGRFSGRQFSNSRSEMNVSTLELGDSALYLCASSSDMNTEAFFGQGTRLTVV.